Presented here are 32 T cell receptor beta chains from one specimen sequenced in a study of blood T cell repertoires in COVID-19. Some clones are missing from TCRdb's copy, which holds only in-frame ones; the method was immunoSEQ multiplex PCR. Of roughly 150,000 clones in the sample, 75% to 90% are singletons; the top ten hold less than 4.5%. Sequencing was carried out using peripheral blood. The receptors were gathered from a woman older than 75 with acute or convalescent COVID-19.

CDR3 protein: CASSPRLAGPTSTDTQYF. DNA for the CDR3: TGTGCCAGCAGCCCTCGACTAGCCGGACCTACTAGCACAGATACGCAGTATTTT. The V call is TRBV7-8, the J call TRBJ2-3, with 7 positions matching TRBD2. The CDR3 is 18 amino acids. After removal of 5 bases from V and 0 bases from J, the junction contained 14 bases not matched to a gene. CDR1 is SGHVS and CDR2 is FQNEAQ in the germline V gene.

The chain carries TRBV18 and TRBJ2-7; 7 bases are a match to TRBD1. The CDR3 runs to 13 residues. V was pared by 6 bases and J by 1 base, with 3 bases of the junction left unmatched. The germline V gene encodes CDR1 KGHSH and CDR2 LQKENI. CDR3 sequence reads: CASSQDRSYEQYF. DNA of the CDR3: TGTGCCAGCTCCCAGGACAGGTCCTACGAGCAGTACTTC.

The chain uses TRBV9 and TRBJ1-4; 8 positions agree with TRBD1. Germline trimming cut 4 bases from V and 8 bases from J; bases unmatched to any gene: 7. Germline V CDR1 and CDR2: SGDLS, YYNGEE. The CDR3 loop spans 14 amino acids. CDR3 amino acids: CASSPQGAREKLFF. In DNA form, the CDR3 reads TGTGCCAGCAGCCCCCAGGGGGCGCGGGAAAAACTGTTTTTT.

The chain employs TRBV9 and TRBJ1-2, with unresolved D. V lost 0 bases to trimming and J lost 7 bases, with 13 bases between them. The CDR3 is 14 amino acids. The germline V gene encodes CDR1 SGDLS and CDR2 YYNGEE. CDR3 nucleotides: TGTGCCAGCAGCGTAGAGTGGTACGACTCTGGCTACACCTTC. Encoded protein: CASSVEWYDSGYTF.

The chain links TRBV7-2 to TRBJ2-1; 13 bases are shared with TRBD2. Trimming cost V 4 bases and J 5 bases; bases outside gene matches: 2. This CDR3 region has 15 residues. The germline V gene encodes CDR1 SGHTA and CDR2 FQGNSA. The CDR3 protein is CASSSGLAGNNEQFF. DNA for the CDR3: TGTGCCAGCAGCTCGGGACTAGCGGGGAACAATGAGCAGTTCTTC.

V and J are TRBV24-1 and TRBJ2-2; 11 bases agree with TRBD2. There are 19 residues in the CDR3. Germline-derived CDR1 and CDR2 are KGHDR and SFDVKD. J lost 0 bases, V lost 1 base, and 6 bases had no gene match. The CDR3 DNA sequence: TGTGCCACCAGTGATTTAGGTGTGGGACTAGCGGCGAACACCGGGGAGCTGTTTTTT. This codes for CATSDLGVGLAANTGELFF.

The chain joins TRBV18 to TRBJ2-2; 10 nucleotides agree with TRBD2. The CDR3 totals 18 residues. With 1 base clipped from V and 6 bases from J, the junction kept 11 bases outside the gene matches. The germline CDR1 and CDR2 sequences are KGHSH and LQKENI. The CDR3 DNA reads TGTGCCAGCTCACCACAACTAGCGGGGAAGGCGGTCTCCGGGGAGCTGTTTTTT. Its protein product is CASSPQLAGKAVSGELFF.

This chain connects TRBV7-3 to TRBJ2-1, with D possibly being TRBD2 (6 bases). Germline V gives CDR1 SGHTA, CDR2 FQGTGA. V was pared by 2 bases and J by 3 bases, with 11 bases between. The CDR3 is 15 residues long. The CDR3 protein is CASSLGVGLYNEQFF. Here the CDR3 DNA reads TGTGCCAGCAGCTTAGGAGTGGGACTCTACAATGAGCAGTTCTTC.

This chain uses TRBV28 with TRBJ1-6; D unresolved. CDR3 length equals 12 residues. Germline CDR1 and CDR2: MDHEN and SYDVKM. Trimming took off 11 bases at V and 10 bases at J, with 15 bases between the two ends. DNA for the CDR3: TGTGCCGCTGCGAGGGCAGGCTCACCCCTCCACTTT. Amino acid sequence: CAAARAGSPLHF.

The J gene is TRBJ1-2, the V gene TRBV5-1; D is possibly TRBD1 (6 bases). CDR3 length: 14 residues. Germline lookup yields CDR1 SGHRS and CDR2 YFSETQ. V dropped 2 bases and J dropped 1 base, with 9 bases sitting between them. CDR3 DNA sequence: TGCGCCAGCAGCTTTGGACAGTTTAACTATGGCTACACCTTC. Its protein is CASSFGQFNYGYTF.

The J gene is TRBJ2-3, the V gene TRBV7-5; TRBD2, as called in the table, went unchecked against the DNA. TRBV7-5 is reported as a pseudogene. The CDR3 consists of 17 residues. For the CDR3, the DNA is TGTGTCAGAAGCTTAGTTAGACTAGCGGGGAGCACAGATACGCAGTATTTT. Protein sequence: CVRSLVRLAGSTDTQYF.

The chain carries TRBV3-1 (or the pseudogene TRBV3-2) and TRBJ1-2; TRBD1 aligns across 8 bases. The germline gives CDR1 LGHDT, CDR2 YNNKEL (reference sequence). J lost 5 bases, V lost 0 bases, and 5 bases had no gene match. CDR3 size: 15 residues. Written as DNA, the CDR3 is TGTGCCAGCAGCCAAGATTGGACAGGGAGATATGGCTACACCTTC. Encoded protein: CASSQDWTGRYGYTF.

This chain uses TRBV5-6 with TRBJ2-7, with D unclear. This CDR3 has 13 residues. CDR1 is SGHDT and CDR2 is YYEEEE in the germline V gene. V shed 3 bases and J shed 0 bases, with 7 bases lying between them. CDR3 nucleotides: TGTGCCAGCAGCTCGGGTCTCTCCTACGAGCAGTACTTC. Amino acids: CASSSGLSYEQYF.

V usage is TRBV9 and J usage is TRBJ2-1; 10 nucleotides line up with TRBD2. The V gene end was trimmed by 3 bases and the J gene end by 5 bases; junction bases not matched to a gene: 8. Germline lookup yields CDR1 SGDLS and CDR2 YYNGEE. The CDR3 runs to 16 residues. CDR3 coding DNA: TGTGCCAGCAGCGGACATAGCGGGAGGTACGACAATGAGCAGTTCTTC. Amino acids: CASSGHSGRYDNEQFF.

The rearrangement uses TRBV6-2 or TRBV6-3 and TRBJ2-7; D perhaps matches TRBD1 (5 bases). The length of the CDR3 is 15 residues. The V gene's germline CDR1 is MNHEY and CDR2 SVGEGT. The germline V and J ends were trimmed by 2 bases and 2 bases, with 13 bases remaining between them. The CDR3 coding sequence is TGTGCCAGCAGTTACGACAGATACTTCACCTACGAGCAGTACTTC. Its translation: CASSYDRYFTYEQYF.

V and J are TRBV21-1 and TRBJ2-3; the table's TRBD1 call for D was not verified on the DNA. TRBV21-1 is assigned pseudogene status. The CDR3 runs 17 residues. CDR3 region: CASSKGEGQGQGDTQYF. In DNA form, the CDR3 reads TGTGCCAGCTCAAAAGGGGAGGGACAGGGACAAGGAGATACGCAGTATTTT.

This clone is a singleton in its sample. V gene TRBV10-2 combines with J gene TRBJ2-7; TRBD2 matches 13 bases. This CDR3 region has 15 residues. Germline values: CDR1 WSHSY, CDR2 SAAADI. V lost 5 bases, J lost 2 bases, and 3 bases stayed unmatched. CDR3: CASSLGLAGTYEQYF. CDR3 DNA sequence: TGCGCCAGCAGTCTGGGACTAGCGGGGACCTACGAGCAGTACTTC.

The V gene is TRBV3-1 (or the pseudogene TRBV3-2), the J gene TRBJ2-7; no firm D call. With 3 bases removed from V and 2 bases from J, the gap between germline ends came to 11 bases. Germline values: CDR1 LGHDT, CDR2 YNNKEL (reference sequence). This CDR3 spans 14 amino acids. The CDR3 nucleotides read TGTGCCAGCAGCCAGACAACCTACCCCTACGAGCAGTACTTC. Protein product: CASSQTTYPYEQYF.

The chain combines TRBV3-1 (or the pseudogene TRBV3-2) with TRBJ1-6; 7 positions match TRBD1. V gave up 6 bases and J gave up 3 bases; unmatched junction bases: 2. Germline V lookup: CDR1 LGHDT, CDR2 YNNKEL (reference sequence). The CDR3 spans 14 residues. This CDR3 is CASRGQFYNSPLHF. The CDR3 DNA reads TGTGCCAGCAGGGGACAGTTCTATAATTCACCCCTCCACTTT.

The chain couples TRBV11-2 to TRBJ1-1; D unresolved. The CDR3 has 12 amino acids. Per germline, CDR1 SGHAT and CDR2 FQNNGV. Trimming stripped 8 bases from V and 0 bases from J, with 7 bases between. CDR3 bases: TGTGCCAGCGGACTCATGAACACTGAAGCTTTCTTT. Translation gives CASGLMNTEAFF.

The chain is built from TRBV6-4 and TRBJ1-1, with 8 bases lining up with TRBD1. This CDR3 is built from 17 residues. The V segment lost 3 bases and the J segment 5 bases; nucleotides outside the gene matches: 14. Germline V gives CDR1 MRHNA, CDR2 SNTAGT. As DNA, the CDR3 is TGTGCCAGCAGTGATATTGGGCAGGGGGCGCGGGGGACTGAAGCTTTCTTT. Translated, it gives CASSDIGQGARGTEAFF.

The chain carries TRBV5-1 and TRBJ1-2, with a tentative D call TRBD1 (6 bases). CDR1 and CDR2 from the germline V gene are SGHRS and YFSETQ. The CDR3 sequence is 14 residues long. V dropped 2 bases and J dropped 4 bases, with 12 bases sitting between them. The CDR3 is CASSFGGAPYGYTF. Written as DNA, the CDR3 is TGCGCCAGCAGCTTCGGGGGGGCCCCCTATGGCTACACCTTC.

The chain is built from TRBV5-4 and TRBJ1-6; TRBD1 matches at 8 bases. The CDR3 totals 14 residues. Germline V gene data show CDR1 as SGHNT and CDR2 as YYREEE (reference sequence). J was trimmed by 6 bases and V by 4 bases; bases with no gene match: 3. CDR3 DNA: TGTGCCAGCAGCCAAGACAGGGGTAATTCACCCCTCCACTTT. Protein sequence: CASSQDRGNSPLHF.

The chain carries TRBV3-1 (or the pseudogene TRBV3-2) and TRBJ2-7; the match to TRBD2 covers 8 bases. Trimming at V came to 4 bases and at J to 2 bases, leaving 7 bases not matched to a gene. CDR1 and CDR2 from the germline V gene are LGHDT and YNNKEL (reference sequence). The CDR3 runs to 15 residues. CDR3 in amino acids: CASSLVGRGAYEQYF. The CDR3 DNA reads as TGTGCCAGCAGCCTTGTGGGGCGGGGGGCCTACGAGCAGTACTTC.

V and J are TRBV3-1 (or the pseudogene TRBV3-2) and TRBJ1-6, with D possibly matching TRBD1 (5 bases). The length of the CDR3 is 15 residues. Germline V lookup: CDR1 LGHDT, CDR2 YNNKEL (reference sequence). Between the trimmed V and J ends, which lost 1 base and 6 bases, there was a span of 10 bases. The CDR3 protein is CASSQGYGGNSPLHF. DNA for the CDR3: TGTGCCAGCAGCCAAGGGTACGGGGGTAATTCACCCCTCCACTTT.

This clone has a handful of counts. The J gene is TRBJ2-1, the V gene TRBV9, with 7 bases matching TRBD1. Germline CDR1 reads SGDLS; CDR2 reads YYNGEE. After removal of 0 bases from V and 7 bases from J, the junction contained 4 bases not matched to a gene. The CDR3 contains 14 residues. Here the CDR3 reads CASSVGQGQNEQFF. The CDR3, as DNA: TGTGCCAGCAGCGTAGGCCAGGGACAGAATGAGCAGTTCTTC.

The J gene is TRBJ1-5, the V gene TRBV6-5, with 11 bases that match TRBD1. With V trimmed by 8 bases and J by 2 bases, 5 bases remained unmatched. Germline V gene lookup returns CDR1 MNHEY and CDR2 SVGAGI. This CDR3 comprises 15 residues. CDR3 sequence: CASGQGALGNQPQHF. As DNA, the CDR3 is TGTGCCAGCGGACAGGGGGCCCTTGGCAATCAGCCCCAGCATTTT.

This clone was recorded once. The chain employs TRBV4-1 and TRBJ2-2; 10 nucleotides align to TRBD2. V lost 1 base to trimming and J lost 8 bases; unmatched junction nucleotides: 7. The CDR3 contains 16 residues. CDR1 and CDR2 from the germline V gene are MGHRA and YSYEKL. The CDR3 DNA sequence: TGCGCCAGCAGCCAAGTTCTAGCGGGAGAGAGGGGGGAGCTGTTTTTT. This gives the protein CASSQVLAGERGELFF.

The chain joins TRBV27 to TRBJ2-7; 10 bases fit TRBD2. The CDR3 runs 15 residues. The V gene end was trimmed by 3 bases and the J gene end by 4 bases; junction bases not matched to a gene: 6. The V gene's germline CDR1 is MNHEY and CDR2 SMNVEV (reference sequence). This CDR3 reads CASSFRTSGEYEQYF. CDR3 bases: TGTGCCAGCAGTTTCCGGACTAGCGGAGAGTACGAGCAGTACTTC.

CDR3 loop: CASSVTGAANTIYF. The CDR3 DNA is TGTGCCAGCAGCGTTACAGGGGCAGCAAACACCATATATTTT. The chain couples TRBV9 to TRBJ1-3, with 7 nucleotides matching TRBD1. Germline trimming cut 2 bases from V and 6 bases from J; bases unmatched to any gene: 5. The CDR3 loop spans 14 amino acids. Looked up from germline, CDR1 is SGDLS and CDR2 is YYNGEE.

The rearrangement uses TRBV19 and TRBJ2-1; TRBD1 is a possible D gene (6 bases). The CDR3 covers 16 residues. Germline lookup yields CDR1 LNHDA and CDR2 SQIVND (reference sequence). Trimming left V 3 bases short and J 9 bases short, with 21 bases between. This chain's CDR3 is CASSILRTAQEGEQFF. CDR3 nucleotide sequence: TGTGCCAGTAGTATCCTAAGGACAGCTCAAGAGGGTGAGCAGTTCTTC.

The chain recombines TRBV16 with TRBJ1-3; D gene ambiguous. Germline-derived CDR1 and CDR2 are KGHSY and FQNENV. V gave up 4 bases and J gave up 4 bases, with 5 bases separating them. CDR3 length: 12 amino acids. The CDR3 spells CASSPLGNTIYF. The CDR3 nucleotides are TGTGCCAGCAGCCCCCTAGGAAACACCATATATTTT.